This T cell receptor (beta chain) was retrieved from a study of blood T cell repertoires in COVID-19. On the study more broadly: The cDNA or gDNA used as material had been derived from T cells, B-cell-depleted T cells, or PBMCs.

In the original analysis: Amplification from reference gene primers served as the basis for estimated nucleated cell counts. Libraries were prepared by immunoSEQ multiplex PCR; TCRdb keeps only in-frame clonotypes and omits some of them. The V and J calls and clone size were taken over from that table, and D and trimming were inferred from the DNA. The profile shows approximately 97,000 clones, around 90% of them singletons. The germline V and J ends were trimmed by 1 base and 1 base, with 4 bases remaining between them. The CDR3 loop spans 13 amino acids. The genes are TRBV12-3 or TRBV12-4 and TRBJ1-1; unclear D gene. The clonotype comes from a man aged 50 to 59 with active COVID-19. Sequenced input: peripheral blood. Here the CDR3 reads CASSLGGNTEAFF. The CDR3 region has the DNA TGTGCCAGCAGTTTAGGAGGGAACACTGAAGCTTTCTTT.